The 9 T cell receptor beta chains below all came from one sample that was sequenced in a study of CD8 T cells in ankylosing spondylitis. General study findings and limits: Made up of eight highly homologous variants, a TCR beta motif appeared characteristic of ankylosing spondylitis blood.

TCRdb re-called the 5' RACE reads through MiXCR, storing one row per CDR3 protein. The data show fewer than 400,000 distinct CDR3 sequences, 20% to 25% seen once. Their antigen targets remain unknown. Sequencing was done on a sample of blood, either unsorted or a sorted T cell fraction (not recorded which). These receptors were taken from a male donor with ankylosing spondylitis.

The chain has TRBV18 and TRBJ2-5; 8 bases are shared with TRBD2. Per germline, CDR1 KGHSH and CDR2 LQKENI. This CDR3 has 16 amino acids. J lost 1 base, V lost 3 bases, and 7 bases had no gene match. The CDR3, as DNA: TGTGCCAGCTCACCTCAGGTGGGGACTAGCCAAGAGACCCAGTACTTC. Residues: CASSPQVGTSQETQYF.

Here the CDR3 DNA reads TGTGCCAGCAGTTACTCGACTGACAGGGGGAATGAAAAACTGTTTTTT. Amino acids: CASSYSTDRGNEKLFF. The rearrangement links TRBV6-5 to TRBJ1-4; 9 bases align to TRBD1. J lost 5 bases, V lost 0 bases, and 4 bases had no gene match. This CDR3 comprises 16 residues. The germline V gene has CDR1 MNHEY and CDR2 SVGAGI.

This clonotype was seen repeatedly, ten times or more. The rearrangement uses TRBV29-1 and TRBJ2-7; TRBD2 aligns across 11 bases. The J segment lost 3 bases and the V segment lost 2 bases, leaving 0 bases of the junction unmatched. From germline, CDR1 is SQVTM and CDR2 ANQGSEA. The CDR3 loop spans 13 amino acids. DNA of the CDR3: TGCAGCGTTGAACTAGCGGGGGGCTACGAGCAGTACTTC. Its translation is CSVELAGGYEQYF.

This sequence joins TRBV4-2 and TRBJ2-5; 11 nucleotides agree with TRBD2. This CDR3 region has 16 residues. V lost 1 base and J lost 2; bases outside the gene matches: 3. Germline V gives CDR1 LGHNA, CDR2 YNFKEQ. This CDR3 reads CASSQAGLAVQETQYF. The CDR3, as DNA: TGTGCCAGCAGCCAAGCGGGACTAGCGGTACAAGAGACCCAGTACTTC.

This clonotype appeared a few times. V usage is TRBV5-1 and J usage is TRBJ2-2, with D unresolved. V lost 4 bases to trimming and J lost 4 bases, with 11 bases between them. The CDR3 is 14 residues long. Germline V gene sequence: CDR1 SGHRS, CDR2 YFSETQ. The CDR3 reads CASSRDWITGELFF. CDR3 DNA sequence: TGCGCCAGCAGCCGTGACTGGATCACCGGGGAGCTGTTTTTT. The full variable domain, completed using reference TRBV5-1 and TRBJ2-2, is KAGVTQTPRYLIKTRGQQVTLSCSPISGHRSVSWYQQTPGQGLQFLFEYFSETQRNKGNFPGRFSGRQFSNSRSEMNVSTLELGDSALYLCASSRDWITGELFFGEGSRLTVL.

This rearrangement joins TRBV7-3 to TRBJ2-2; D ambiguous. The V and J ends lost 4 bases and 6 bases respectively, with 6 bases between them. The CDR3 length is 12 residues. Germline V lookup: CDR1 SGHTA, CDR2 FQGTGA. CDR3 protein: CASSSLPGELFF. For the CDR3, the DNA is TGTGCCAGCAGCTCCCTCCCCGGGGAGCTGTTTTTT.

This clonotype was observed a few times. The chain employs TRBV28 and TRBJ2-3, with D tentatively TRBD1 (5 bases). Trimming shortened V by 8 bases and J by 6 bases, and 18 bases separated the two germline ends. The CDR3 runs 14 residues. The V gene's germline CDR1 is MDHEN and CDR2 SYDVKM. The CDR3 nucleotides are TGTGCCAGCCTCAAGGGGCCGGTTGTTGATACGCAGTATTTT. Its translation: CASLKGPVVDTQYF.

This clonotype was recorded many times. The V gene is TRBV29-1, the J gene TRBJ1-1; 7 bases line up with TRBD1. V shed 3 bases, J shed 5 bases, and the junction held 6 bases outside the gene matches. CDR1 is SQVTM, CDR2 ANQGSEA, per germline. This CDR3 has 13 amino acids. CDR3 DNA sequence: TGCAGCGTTGAGCAGACAGGGAAGACTGAAGCTTTCTTT. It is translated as CSVEQTGKTEAFF.

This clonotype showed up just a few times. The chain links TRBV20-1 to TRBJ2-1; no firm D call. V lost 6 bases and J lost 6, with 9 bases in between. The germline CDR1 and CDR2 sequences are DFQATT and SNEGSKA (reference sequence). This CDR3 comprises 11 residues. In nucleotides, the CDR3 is TGCAGTGCCCCACGCAGCAATGAGCAGTTCTTC. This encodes CSAPRSNEQFF.